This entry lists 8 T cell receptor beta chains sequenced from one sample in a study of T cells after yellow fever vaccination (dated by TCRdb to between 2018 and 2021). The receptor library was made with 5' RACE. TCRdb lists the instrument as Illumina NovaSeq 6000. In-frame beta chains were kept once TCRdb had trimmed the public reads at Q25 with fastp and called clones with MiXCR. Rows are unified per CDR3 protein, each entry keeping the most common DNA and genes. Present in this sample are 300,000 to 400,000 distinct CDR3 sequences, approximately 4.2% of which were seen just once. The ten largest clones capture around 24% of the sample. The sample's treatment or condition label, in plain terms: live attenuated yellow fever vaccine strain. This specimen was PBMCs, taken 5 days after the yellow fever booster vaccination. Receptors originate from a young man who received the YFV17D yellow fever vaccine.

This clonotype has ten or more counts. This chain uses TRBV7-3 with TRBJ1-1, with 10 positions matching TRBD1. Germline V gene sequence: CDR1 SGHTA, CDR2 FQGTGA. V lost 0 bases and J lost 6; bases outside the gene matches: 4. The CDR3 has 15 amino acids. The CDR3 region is CASSLTGQGRAEAFF. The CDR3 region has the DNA TGTGCCAGCAGCTTAACGGGACAGGGGCGAGCTGAAGCTTTCTTT.

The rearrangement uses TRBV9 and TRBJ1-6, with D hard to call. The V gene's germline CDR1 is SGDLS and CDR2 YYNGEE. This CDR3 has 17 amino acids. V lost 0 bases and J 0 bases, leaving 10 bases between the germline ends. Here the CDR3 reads CASSVGGISSYNSPLHF. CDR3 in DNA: TGTGCCAGCAGCGTAGGAGGGATATCCTCCTATAATTCACCCCTCCACTTT.

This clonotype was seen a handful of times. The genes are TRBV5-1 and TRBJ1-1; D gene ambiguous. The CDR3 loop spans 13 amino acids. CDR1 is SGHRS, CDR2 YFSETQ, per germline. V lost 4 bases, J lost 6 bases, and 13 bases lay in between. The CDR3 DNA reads TGCGCCAGCAGCCCGCCCGGGGTCGCTGAAGCTTTCTTT. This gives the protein CASSPPGVAEAFF.

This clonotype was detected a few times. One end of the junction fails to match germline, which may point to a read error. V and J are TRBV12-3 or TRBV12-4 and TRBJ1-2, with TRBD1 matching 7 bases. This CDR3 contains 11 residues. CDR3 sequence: CASSLGTDDRF. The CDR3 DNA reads TGTGCCAGCAGTTTGGGGACAGATGATAGGTTC.

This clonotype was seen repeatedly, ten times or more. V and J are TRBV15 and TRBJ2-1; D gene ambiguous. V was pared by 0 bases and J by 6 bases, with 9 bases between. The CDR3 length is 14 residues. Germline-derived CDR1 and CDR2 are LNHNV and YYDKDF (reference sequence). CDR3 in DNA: TGTGCCACCAGCAGAGATGGCCGGATCAATGAGCAGTTCTTC. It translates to CATSRDGRINEQFF.

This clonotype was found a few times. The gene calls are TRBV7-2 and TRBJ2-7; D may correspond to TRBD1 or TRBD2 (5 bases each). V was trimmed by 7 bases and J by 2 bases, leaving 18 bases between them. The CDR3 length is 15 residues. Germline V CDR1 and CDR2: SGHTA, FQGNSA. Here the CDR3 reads CASNHLRGRTYEQYV. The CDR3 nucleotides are TGTGCCAGCAACCATCTAAGGGGACGAACCTACGAGCAGTACGTC.

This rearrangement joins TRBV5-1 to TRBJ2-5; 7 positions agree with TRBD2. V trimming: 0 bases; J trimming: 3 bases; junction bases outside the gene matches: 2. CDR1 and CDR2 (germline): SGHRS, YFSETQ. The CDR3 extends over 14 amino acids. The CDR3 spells CASSLESGEETQYF. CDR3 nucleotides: TGCGCCAGCAGCTTGGAGAGCGGGGAAGAGACCCAGTACTTC.

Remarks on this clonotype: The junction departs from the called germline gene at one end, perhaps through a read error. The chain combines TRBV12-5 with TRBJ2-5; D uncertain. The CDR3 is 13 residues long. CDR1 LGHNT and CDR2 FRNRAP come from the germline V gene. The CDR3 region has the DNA TGTGCTAGTGGTTCCTGGACGACGGAGACCCGGTACTTC. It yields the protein CASGSWTTETRYF.